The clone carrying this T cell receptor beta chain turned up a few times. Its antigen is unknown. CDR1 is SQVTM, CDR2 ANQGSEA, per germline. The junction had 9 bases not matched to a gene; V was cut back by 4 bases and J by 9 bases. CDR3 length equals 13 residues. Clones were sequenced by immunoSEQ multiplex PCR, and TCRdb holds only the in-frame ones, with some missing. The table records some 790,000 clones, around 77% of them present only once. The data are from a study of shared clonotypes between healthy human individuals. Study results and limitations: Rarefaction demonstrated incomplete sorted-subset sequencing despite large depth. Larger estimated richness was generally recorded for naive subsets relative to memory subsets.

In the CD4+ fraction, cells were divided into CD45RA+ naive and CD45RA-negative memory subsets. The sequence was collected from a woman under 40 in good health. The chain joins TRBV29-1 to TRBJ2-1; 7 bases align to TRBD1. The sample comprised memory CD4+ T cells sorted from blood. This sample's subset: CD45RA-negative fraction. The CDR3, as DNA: TGCAGCGTTGCCCAAACCTACAGGGGTGAGCAGTTCTTC. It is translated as CSVAQTYRGEQFF.